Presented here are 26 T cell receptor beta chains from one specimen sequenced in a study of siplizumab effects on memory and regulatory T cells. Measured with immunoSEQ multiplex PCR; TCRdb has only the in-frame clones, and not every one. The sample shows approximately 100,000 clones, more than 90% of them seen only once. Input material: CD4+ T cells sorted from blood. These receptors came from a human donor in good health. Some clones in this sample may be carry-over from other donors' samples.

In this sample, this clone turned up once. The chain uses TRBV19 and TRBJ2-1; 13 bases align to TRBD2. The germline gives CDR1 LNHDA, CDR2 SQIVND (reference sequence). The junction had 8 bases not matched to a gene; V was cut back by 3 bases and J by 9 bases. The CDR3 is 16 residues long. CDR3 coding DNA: TGTGCCAGTAGTATGAGGACTAGCGGGAGAGGGGGTGAGCAGTTCTTC. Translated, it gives CASSMRTSGRGGEQFF.

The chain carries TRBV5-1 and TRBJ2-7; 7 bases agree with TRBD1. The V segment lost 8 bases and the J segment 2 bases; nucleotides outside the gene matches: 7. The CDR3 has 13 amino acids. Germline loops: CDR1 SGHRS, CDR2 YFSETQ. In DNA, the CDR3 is TGCGCCAGTGGACAGGAGAGAGCCTACGAGCAGTACTTC. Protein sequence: CASGQERAYEQYF. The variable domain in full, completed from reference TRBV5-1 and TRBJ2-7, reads KAGVTQTPRYLIKTRGQQVTLSCSPISGHRSVSWYQQTPGQGLQFLFEYFSETQRNKGNFPGRFSGRQFSNSRSEMNVSTLELGDSALYLCASGQERAYEQYFGPGTRLTVT.

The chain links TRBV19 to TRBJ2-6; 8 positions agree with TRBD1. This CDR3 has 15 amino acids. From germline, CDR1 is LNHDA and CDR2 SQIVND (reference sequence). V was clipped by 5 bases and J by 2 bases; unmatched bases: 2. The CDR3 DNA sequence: TGTGCCAGTAGTCCGGACAGGGCTGGGGCCAACGTCCTGACTTTC. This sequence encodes CASSPDRAGANVLTF.

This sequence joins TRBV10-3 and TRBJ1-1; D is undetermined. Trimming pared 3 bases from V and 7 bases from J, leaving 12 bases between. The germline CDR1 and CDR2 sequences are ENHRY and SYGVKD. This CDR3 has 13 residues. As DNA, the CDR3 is TGTGCCATCAGTGAATCGGGAGAACTTGAAGCTTTCTTT. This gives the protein CAISESGELEAFF.

CDR3 DNA: TGTGCCAGCAGCCTCTCGGGACTAGCGGGAGTAACCGATGAGCAGTTCTTC. As protein: CASSLSGLAGVTDEQFF. The chain has TRBV4-2 and TRBJ2-1, with 14 bases that match TRBD2. Per the germline V gene, CDR1 is LGHNA and CDR2 is YNFKEQ. V trimming: 4 bases; J trimming: 8 bases; junction bases outside the gene matches: 10. This CDR3 spans 17 amino acids.

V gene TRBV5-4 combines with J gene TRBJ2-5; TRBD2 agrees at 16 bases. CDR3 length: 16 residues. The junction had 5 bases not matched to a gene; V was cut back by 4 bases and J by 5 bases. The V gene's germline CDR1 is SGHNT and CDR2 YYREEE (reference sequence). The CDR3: CASSGAGLAGGETQYF. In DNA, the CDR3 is TGTGCCAGCAGCGGCGCGGGACTAGCGGGAGGGGAGACCCAGTACTTC.

The CDR3 sequence is CASSERGRTLREKLFF. The DNA of the CDR3 is TGTGCCAGCAGTGAACGAGGGCGGACGCTTAGGGAAAAACTGTTTTTT. V and J are TRBV2 and TRBJ1-4; D gene ambiguous. The CDR3 contains 16 residues. Per germline, CDR1 SNHLY and CDR2 FYNNEI. Trimming removed 2 bases from V and 8 bases from J, with 18 bases in between.

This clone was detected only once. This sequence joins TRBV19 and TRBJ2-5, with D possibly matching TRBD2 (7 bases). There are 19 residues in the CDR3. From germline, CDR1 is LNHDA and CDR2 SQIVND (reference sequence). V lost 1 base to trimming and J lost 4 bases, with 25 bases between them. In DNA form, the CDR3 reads TGTGCCAGTAGTATAGTTCACATACAACAGGGAGGGAGAAGAGAGACCCAGTACTTC. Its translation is CASSIVHIQQGGRRETQYF.

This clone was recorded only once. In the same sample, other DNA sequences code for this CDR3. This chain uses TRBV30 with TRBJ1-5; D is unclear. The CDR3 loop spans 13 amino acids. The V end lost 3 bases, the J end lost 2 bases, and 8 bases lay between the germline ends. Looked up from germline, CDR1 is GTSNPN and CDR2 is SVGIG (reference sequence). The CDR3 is CAWSPGGNQPQHF. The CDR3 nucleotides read TGTGCCTGGAGCCCGGGTGGCAATCAGCCCCAGCATTTT.

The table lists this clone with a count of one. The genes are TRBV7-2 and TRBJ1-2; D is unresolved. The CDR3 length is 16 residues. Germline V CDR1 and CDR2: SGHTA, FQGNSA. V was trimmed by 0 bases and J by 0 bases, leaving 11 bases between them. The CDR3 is CASSLAARLANYGYTF. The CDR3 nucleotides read TGTGCCAGCAGCTTAGCGGCAAGATTAGCTAACTATGGCTACACCTTC.

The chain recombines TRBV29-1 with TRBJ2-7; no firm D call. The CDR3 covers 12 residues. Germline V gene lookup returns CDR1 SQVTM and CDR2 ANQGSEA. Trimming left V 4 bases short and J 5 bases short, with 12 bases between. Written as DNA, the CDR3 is TGCAGCGTTGGGGAAACTCGCGACGAGCAGTACTTC. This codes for CSVGETRDEQYF.

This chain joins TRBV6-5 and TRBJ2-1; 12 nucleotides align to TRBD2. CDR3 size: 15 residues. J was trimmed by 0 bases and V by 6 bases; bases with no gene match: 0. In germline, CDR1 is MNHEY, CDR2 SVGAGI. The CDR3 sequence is CASRLAGGSYNEQFF. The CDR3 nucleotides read TGTGCCAGCAGACTAGCGGGAGGCTCCTACAATGAGCAGTTCTTC.

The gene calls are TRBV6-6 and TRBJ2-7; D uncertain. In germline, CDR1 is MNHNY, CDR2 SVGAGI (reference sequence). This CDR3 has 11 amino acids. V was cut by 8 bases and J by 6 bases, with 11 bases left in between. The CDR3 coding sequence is TGTGCCAGCGGTTCGGGTCCCGAGCAGTACTTC. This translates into CASGSGPEQYF.

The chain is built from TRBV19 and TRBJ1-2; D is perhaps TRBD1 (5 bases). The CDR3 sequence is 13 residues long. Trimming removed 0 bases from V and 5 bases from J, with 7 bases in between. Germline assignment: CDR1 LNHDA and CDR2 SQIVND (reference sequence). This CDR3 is CASSIDGGYGYTF. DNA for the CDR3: TGTGCCAGTAGTATAGACGGGGGTTATGGCTACACCTTC.

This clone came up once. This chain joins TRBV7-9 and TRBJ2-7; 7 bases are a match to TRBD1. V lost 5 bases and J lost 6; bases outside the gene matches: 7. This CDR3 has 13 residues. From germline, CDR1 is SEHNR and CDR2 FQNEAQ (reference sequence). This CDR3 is CASSVDRVGEQYF. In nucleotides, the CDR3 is TGTGCCAGCAGCGTAGACAGGGTGGGCGAGCAGTACTTC.

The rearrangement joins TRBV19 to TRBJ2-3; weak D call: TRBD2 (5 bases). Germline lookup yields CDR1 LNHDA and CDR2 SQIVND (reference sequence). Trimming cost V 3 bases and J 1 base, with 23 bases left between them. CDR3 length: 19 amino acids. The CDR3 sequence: CASSILGYSVEGGTDTQYF. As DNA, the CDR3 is TGTGCCAGTAGTATTCTTGGCTACTCCGTAGAGGGTGGCACAGATACGCAGTATTTT.

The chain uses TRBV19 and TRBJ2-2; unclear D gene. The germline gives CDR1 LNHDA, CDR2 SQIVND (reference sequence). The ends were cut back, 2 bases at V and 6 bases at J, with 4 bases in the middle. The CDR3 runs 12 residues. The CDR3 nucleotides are TGTGCCAGTAGTATAATTTCCGGGGAGCTGTTTTTT. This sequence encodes CASSIISGELFF.

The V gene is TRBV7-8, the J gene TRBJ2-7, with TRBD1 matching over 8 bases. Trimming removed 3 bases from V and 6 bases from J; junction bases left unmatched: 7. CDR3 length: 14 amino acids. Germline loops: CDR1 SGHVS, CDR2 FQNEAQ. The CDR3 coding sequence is TGTGCCAGCAGCTTTGGACAGGGCGTGCGCGAGCAGTACTTC. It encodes CASSFGQGVREQYF.

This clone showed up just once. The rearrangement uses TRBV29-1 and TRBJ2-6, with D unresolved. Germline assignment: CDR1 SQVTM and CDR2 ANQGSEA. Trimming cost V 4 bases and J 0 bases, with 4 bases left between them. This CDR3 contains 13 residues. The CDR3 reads CSVAASGANVLTF. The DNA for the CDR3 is TGCAGCGTTGCCGCCTCTGGGGCCAACGTCCTGACTTTC.

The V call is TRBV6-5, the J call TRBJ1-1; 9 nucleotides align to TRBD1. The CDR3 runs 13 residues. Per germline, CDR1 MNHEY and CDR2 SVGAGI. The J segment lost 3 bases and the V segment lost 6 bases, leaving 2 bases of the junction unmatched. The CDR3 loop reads CASRGDRDTEAFF. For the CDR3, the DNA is TGTGCCAGCAGGGGGGACAGGGACACTGAAGCTTTCTTT.

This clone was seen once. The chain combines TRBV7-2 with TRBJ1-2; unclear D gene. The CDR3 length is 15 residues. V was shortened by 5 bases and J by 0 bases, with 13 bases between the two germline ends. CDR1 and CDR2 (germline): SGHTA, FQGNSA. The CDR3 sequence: CASSEAHRANYGYTF. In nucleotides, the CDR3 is TGTGCCAGCAGCGAAGCCCATCGAGCTAACTATGGCTACACCTTC. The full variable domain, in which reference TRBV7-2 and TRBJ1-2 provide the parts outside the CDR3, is GAGVSQSPSNKVTEKGKDVELRCDPISGHTALYWYRQSLGQGLEFLIYFQGNSAPDKSGLPSDRFSAERTGGSVSTLTIQRTQQEDSAVYLCASSEAHRANYGYTFGSGTRLTVV.

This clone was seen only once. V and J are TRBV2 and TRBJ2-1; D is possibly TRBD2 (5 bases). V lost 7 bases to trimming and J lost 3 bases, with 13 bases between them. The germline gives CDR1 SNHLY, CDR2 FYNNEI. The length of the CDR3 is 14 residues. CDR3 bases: TGTGCCAGCACCCCGGACTCCTACTACAATGAGCAGTTCTTC. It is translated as CASTPDSYYNEQFF.

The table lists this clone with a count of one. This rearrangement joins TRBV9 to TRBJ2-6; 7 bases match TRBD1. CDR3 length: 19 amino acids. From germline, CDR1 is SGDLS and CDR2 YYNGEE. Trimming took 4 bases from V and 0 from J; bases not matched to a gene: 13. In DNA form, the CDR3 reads TGTGCCAGCAGCAGAATGGGGACAGTACCTAACTCTGGGGCCAACGTCCTGACTTTC. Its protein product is CASSRMGTVPNSGANVLTF.

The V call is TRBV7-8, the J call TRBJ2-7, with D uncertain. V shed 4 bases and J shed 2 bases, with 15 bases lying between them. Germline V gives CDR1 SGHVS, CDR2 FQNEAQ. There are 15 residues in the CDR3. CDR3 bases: TGTGCCAGCAGCTCCAGCCTTCTAGAGGCCTACGAGCAGTACTTC. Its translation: CASSSSLLEAYEQYF. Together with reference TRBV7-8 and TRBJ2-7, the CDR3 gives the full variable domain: GAGVSQSPRYKVAKRGQDVALRCDPISGHVSLFWYQQALGQGPEFLTYFQNEAQLDKSGLPSDRFFAERPEGSVSTLKIQRTQQEDSAVYLCASSSSLLEAYEQYFGPGTRLTVT.

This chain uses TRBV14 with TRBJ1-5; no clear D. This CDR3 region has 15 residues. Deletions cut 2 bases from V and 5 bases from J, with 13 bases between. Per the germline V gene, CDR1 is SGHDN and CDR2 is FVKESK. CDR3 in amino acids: CASSQFSGIHQPQHF. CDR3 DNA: TGTGCCAGCAGCCAATTCTCCGGAATCCATCAGCCCCAGCATTTT.

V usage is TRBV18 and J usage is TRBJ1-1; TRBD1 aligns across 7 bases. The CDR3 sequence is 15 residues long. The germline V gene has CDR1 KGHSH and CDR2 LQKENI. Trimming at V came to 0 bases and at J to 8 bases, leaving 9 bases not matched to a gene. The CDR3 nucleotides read TGTGCCAGCTCACCACCAGTGACAGGGAGGGCCGAAGCTTTCTTT. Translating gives CASSPPVTGRAEAFF.